These 22 T cell receptor beta chains came from one sample sequenced in a study of cytomegalovirus exposure and HLA in healthy donors. The PCR was carried out with 60 Vbeta primers and 13 Jbeta primers. Generated by immunoSEQ multiplex PCR, the TCRdb table keeps only in-frame clones and is missing some. The listing records about 110,000 clones. The sequencing input was PBMCs. The receptors originated from a man in his forties in good health and CMV-seropositive.

The rearrangement uses TRBV19 and TRBJ1-1; D may be TRBD1 (5 bases). CDR3 size: 14 residues. The germline CDR1 and CDR2 sequences are LNHDA and SQIVND (reference sequence). V lost 5 bases to trimming and J lost 5 bases, with 15 bases between them. CDR3 residues: CASSEKRGFTEAFF. DNA of the CDR3: TGTGCCAGTAGTGAGAAGCGGGGCTTTACTGAAGCTTTCTTT.

This chain joins TRBV7-8 and TRBJ2-7; maybe TRBD1 (5 bases). The CDR3 loop spans 13 amino acids. The germline gives CDR1 SGHVS, CDR2 FQNEAQ. V was clipped by 1 base and J by 6 bases, with 10 bases between them. CDR3 in amino acids: CASSLDAGLEQYF. CDR3 DNA sequence: TGTGCCAGCAGCTTAGATGCAGGGCTCGAGCAGTACTTC.

The V call is TRBV5-1, the J call TRBJ2-1; tentatively, D is TRBD2 (5 bases). Trimming cost V 0 bases and J 7 bases, with 8 bases left between them. The CDR3 spans 13 residues. Germline values: CDR1 SGHRS, CDR2 YFSETQ. The CDR3 here is CASSLGEGNEQFF. The CDR3 coding sequence is TGCGCCAGCAGCTTGGGAGAGGGAAATGAGCAGTTCTTC.

The gene calls are TRBV10-1 and TRBJ2-2, with 8 positions matching TRBD1. The trim removed 2 bases at V and 6 bases at J, leaving 2 bases unmatched. This CDR3 contains 14 residues. Germline CDR1 and CDR2: WNHNN and SYGVQD (reference sequence). The CDR3 DNA reads as TGCGCCAGCAGTGAGGGGACAGGTTCCGGGGAGCTGTTTTTT. Protein sequence: CASSEGTGSGELFF.

The chain links TRBV9 to TRBJ2-2; 11 bases fit TRBD2. Germline lookup yields CDR1 SGDLS and CDR2 YYNGEE. The CDR3 is 17 amino acids. V shed 4 bases and J 5 bases; nucleotides not matched to a gene: 10. CDR3 loop: CASSHPLAGGITGELFF. CDR3 nucleotides: TGTGCCAGCAGCCATCCCCTAGCGGGAGGAATAACCGGGGAGCTGTTTTTT. The entire variable domain, with the rest obtained from reference TRBV9 and TRBJ2-2, is as follows: DSGVTQTPKHLITATGQRVTLRCSPRSGDLSVYWYQQSLDQGLQFLIQYYNGEERAKGNILERFSAQQFPDLHSELNLSSLELGDSALYFCASSHPLAGGITGELFFGEGSRLTVL.

This chain uses TRBV28 with TRBJ2-7; TRBD1 matches at 8 bases. J lost 3 bases, V lost 6 bases, and 7 bases had no gene match. Germline loops: CDR1 MDHEN, CDR2 SYDVKM. The CDR3 has 14 amino acids. CDR3 nucleotide sequence: TGTGCCAGCAGCCTGACAGGGGCAAACTACGAGCAGTACTTC. It specifies CASSLTGANYEQYF. Full variable domain (outside the CDR3, taken from reference TRBV28 and TRBJ2-7): DVKVTQSSRYLVKRTGEKVFLECVQDMDHENMFWYRQDPGLGLRLIYFSYDVKMKEKGDIPEGYSVSREKKERFSLILESASTNQTSMYLCASSLTGANYEQYFGPGTRLTVT.

The V call is TRBV6-1, the J call TRBJ2-2; 7 nucleotides agree with TRBD1. V lost 6 bases, J lost 2 bases, and 6 bases stayed unmatched. CDR1 MNHNS and CDR2 SASEGT come from the germline V gene. There are 15 residues in the CDR3. CDR3 sequence (DNA): TGTGCCAGCAGCCTGGGACAGATCAACACCGGGGAGCTGTTTTTT. It codes for CASSLGQINTGELFF.

The rearrangement joins TRBV28 to TRBJ1-4; D may be TRBD1 (6 bases). CDR1 MDHEN and CDR2 SYDVKM come from the germline V gene. CDR3 length: 14 amino acids. V lost 2 bases to trimming and J lost 6 bases, with 10 bases between them. CDR3: CASSLLRGDEKLFF. CDR3 DNA: TGTGCCAGCAGTTTACTCAGGGGTGATGAAAAACTGTTTTTT.

The chain employs TRBV27 and TRBJ2-2, with D perhaps TRBD2 (6 bases). Per the germline V gene, CDR1 is MNHEY and CDR2 is SMNVEV (reference sequence). The CDR3 is 19 residues long. The V end was cut by 6 bases, the J end by 0 bases, with 23 bases between. In DNA, the CDR3 is TGTGCCAGCAGACCCGCGGGGACGTTGATCCTGACGAACACCGGGGAGCTGTTTTTT. This gives the protein CASRPAGTLILTNTGELFF.

This rearrangement joins TRBV7-9 to TRBJ1-2; D ambiguous. Germline CDR1 and CDR2: SEHNR and FQNEAQ (reference sequence). Trimming removed 5 bases from V and 4 bases from J, with 14 bases in between. The CDR3 sequence is 14 residues long. The CDR3 DNA reads as TGTGCCAGCAGCGATAGCAGACGCCTCTATGGCTACACCTTC. Its protein is CASSDSRRLYGYTF.

The genes are TRBV4-3 and TRBJ1-2; D is ambiguous. The CDR3 is 14 residues long. Trimming stripped 0 bases from V and 5 bases from J, with 10 bases between. Germline assignment: CDR1 LGHNA and CDR2 YSLEER. The CDR3 is CASSQEEGGYGYTF. The CDR3 DNA reads as TGCGCCAGCAGCCAAGAAGAGGGAGGGTATGGCTACACCTTC.

V usage is TRBV30 and J usage is TRBJ1-1; D call uncertain. The V end lost 4 bases, the J end lost 4 bases, and 10 bases lay between the germline ends. The length of the CDR3 is 12 residues. Germline CDR1 reads GTSNPN; CDR2 reads SVGIG (reference sequence). CDR3 DNA: TGTGCCTGGACGAGGGTGGGCACTGAAGCTTTCTTT. Translation: CAWTRVGTEAFF.

The rearrangement uses TRBV19 and TRBJ1-2; 9 bases fit TRBD1. CDR1 is LNHDA and CDR2 is SQIVND in the germline V gene (reference sequence). The CDR3 loop spans 14 amino acids. The junction had 6 bases not matched to a gene; V was cut back by 5 bases and J by 5 bases. The CDR3 sequence is CASSPSGQGYGYTF. CDR3 nucleotides: TGTGCCAGTAGTCCCTCCGGACAGGGGTATGGCTACACCTTC.

With respect to this clone: A junction end diverges from the germline sequence, so it may reflect a read error. The V gene is TRBV6-6, the J gene TRBJ1-2, with 10 positions matching TRBD1. This CDR3 has 15 residues. Germline V gene data show CDR1 as MNHNY and CDR2 as SVGAGI (reference sequence). The CDR3 reads CASSRWDRGNSGYTF. The CDR3 DNA reads as TGTGCCAGCAGTAGGTGGGACAGGGGTAACTCTGGCTACACCTTC.

J is TRBJ2-5 and V is TRBV19, with D possibly matching TRBD1 (7 bases). Germline V gene sequence: CDR1 LNHDA, CDR2 SQIVND (reference sequence). The CDR3 contains 16 residues. V shed 4 bases and J shed 2 bases, with 17 bases lying between them. Written as DNA, the CDR3 is TGTGCCAGTAGTACACGGACAGGAGGGGGACAAGAGACCCAGTACTTC. Amino acid sequence: CASSTRTGGGQETQYF.

The genes are TRBV28 and TRBJ1-4, with 7 bases lining up with TRBD1. The CDR3 consists of 14 residues. Unmatched junction bases numbered 2, after V lost 2 bases and J lost 5 bases. Per the germline V gene, CDR1 is MDHEN and CDR2 is SYDVKM. The DNA for the CDR3 is TGTGCCAGCAGTTTAGGGACAGTGAATGAAAAACTGTTTTTT. As protein: CASSLGTVNEKLFF.

The chain couples TRBV14 to TRBJ2-2, with TRBD2 identical over 9 bases. The CDR3 contains 16 residues. Looked up from germline, CDR1 is SGHDN and CDR2 is FVKESK. With V trimmed by 1 base and J by 4 bases, 4 bases remained unmatched. CDR3 protein: CASSQGLAGSTGELFF. CDR3 nucleotide sequence: TGTGCCAGCAGCCAAGGGCTAGCGGGATCCACCGGGGAGCTGTTTTTT.

V usage is TRBV7-8 and J usage is TRBJ2-2; TRBD2 agrees at 11 bases. The CDR3 consists of 17 residues. V was clipped by 2 bases and J by 7 bases; unmatched bases: 9. Per the germline V gene, CDR1 is SGHVS and CDR2 is FQNEAQ. CDR3 protein: CASSLPLAGGSDGELFF. CDR3 DNA: TGTGCCAGCAGCTTACCCCTAGCGGGAGGTTCGGACGGGGAGCTGTTTTTT.

V gene TRBV7-3 combines with J gene TRBJ1-1; D unresolved. Looked up from germline, CDR1 is SGHTA and CDR2 is FQGTGA. V gave up 4 bases and J gave up 2 bases, with 8 bases separating them. The CDR3 is 13 amino acids. Written as DNA, the CDR3 is TGTGCCAGCAGCTCCTCCCCCAACACTGAAGCTTTCTTT. Translated: CASSSSPNTEAFF.

The chain uses TRBV4-3 and TRBJ1-3, with 10 bases fitting TRBD1. The trim removed 1 base at V and 4 bases at J, leaving 7 bases unmatched. Germline CDR1 and CDR2: LGHNA and YSLEER. The CDR3 totals 17 residues. The CDR3 DNA is TGCGCCAGCAGCCAAGCCACCGGGACAGGGGTCGGAAACACCATATATTTT. This translates into CASSQATGTGVGNTIYF.

This rearrangement joins TRBV5-6 to TRBJ2-3; D gene unclear. The length of the CDR3 is 14 residues. Germline lookup yields CDR1 SGHDT and CDR2 YYEEEE. Trimming removed 8 bases from V and 2 bases from J, with 15 bases in between. In DNA form, the CDR3 reads TGTGCCAGTGAAAGCACGCGGTACACAGATACGCAGTATTTT. This translates into CASESTRYTDTQYF.

The chain carries TRBV10-1 and TRBJ2-3, with a possible D match to TRBD1 (6 bases). The V gene lost 0 bases and the J gene lost 2 bases, with 9 bases spanning the gap. The CDR3 contains 15 residues. CDR1 is WNHNN, CDR2 SYGVQD, per germline (reference sequence). The CDR3 protein is CASSESQGYTDTQYF. The DNA for the CDR3 is TGCGCCAGCAGTGAGTCTCAGGGGTACACAGATACGCAGTATTTT.